This T cell receptor (beta chain) is drawn from a study of shared clonotypes between healthy human individuals. As regards this clone: Its specificity is unknown.

V trimming: 0 bases; J trimming: 4 bases; junction bases outside the gene matches: 15. The CDR3 totals 18 residues. CDR1 is ENHRY, CDR2 SYGVKD, per germline. Produced via immunoSEQ multiplex PCR; TCRdb's table is partial and in-frame only. The sample yields under 2.5 million clones, 80% to 95% seen once. Findings and limits, study-wide: Rarefaction exposed incomplete sorted-subset sequencing despite large depth.

Sequences were obtained from naive CD4+ T cells from PBMCs. As to subset: CD45RA+ positively selected. The genes are TRBV10-3 and TRBJ2-7, with 7 bases fitting TRBD2. The TCR sequence derives from a man aged 18 to 30 in good health. Some clones in this sample may be carry-over from other donors' samples. The CDR3, as DNA: TGTGCCATCAGTGAGTCGACTCGAGGGAGGGCCTCAGGGTACGAGCAGTACTTC. Residues: CAISESTRGRASGYEQYF.